One sample yielded the 17 T cell receptor beta chains listed below, sequenced in a study of T cell responses to AZD1222 COVID-19 vaccine. Some clones are missing from TCRdb's copy, which holds only in-frame ones; the method was immunoSEQ multiplex PCR. This repertoire shows just under 90,000 clones, over 75% found once; its top ten account for roughly 6%. Sequences were derived from peripheral blood, sampled on day 0 of AZD1222 vaccination. The source is an adult in good health.

The V and J genes are TRBV28 and TRBJ1-3; 7 positions agree with TRBD1. This CDR3 spans 17 amino acids. CDR1 is MDHEN, CDR2 SYDVKM, per germline. The trim removed 4 bases at V and 1 base at J, leaving 10 bases unmatched. The CDR3 sequence: CASSSAGGVFSGNTIYF. As DNA, the CDR3 is TGTGCCAGCAGTTCGGCAGGGGGAGTCTTTTCTGGAAACACCATATATTTT.

This chain connects TRBV5-3 to TRBJ1-5; TRBD1 matches at 10 bases. TRBV5-3 falls under the ORF class, with uncertain function. The CDR3 has 19 residues. Unmatched junction bases numbered 12, after V lost 3 bases and J lost 0 bases. For the CDR3, the DNA is TGTGCCAGAAGCTCTATAGGGACAGGGGTGATAAATAGCAATCAGCCCCAGCATTTT. Translating it yields CARSSIGTGVINSNQPQHF.

The J gene is TRBJ1-1, the V gene TRBV4-2, with D perhaps TRBD1 (5 bases). Germline CDR1 LGHNA, CDR2 YNFKEQ. Trimming took off 0 bases at V and 8 bases at J, with 10 bases between the two ends. The CDR3 consists of 13 residues. The CDR3 DNA reads TGTGCCAGCAGCCAAGATTTGGGGGAAGAAGCTTTCTTT. It codes for CASSQDLGEEAFF.

The V call is TRBV5-1, the J call TRBJ2-1; TRBD1 aligns across 7 bases. After removal of 0 bases from V and 7 bases from J, the junction contained 4 bases not matched to a gene. This CDR3 has 14 amino acids. Germline assignment: CDR1 SGHRS and CDR2 YFSETQ. This CDR3 reads CASSLANRGNEQFF. The CDR3 DNA reads as TGCGCCAGCAGCTTGGCGAACAGGGGAAATGAGCAGTTCTTC.

The gene calls are TRBV28 and TRBJ2-4; a possible D gene is TRBD2 (6 bases). Per the germline V gene, CDR1 is MDHEN and CDR2 is SYDVKM. Trimming cost V 4 bases and J 7 bases, with 14 bases left between them. The CDR3 is 14 residues long. DNA of the CDR3: TGTGCCAGCAGTTCATCAGGACTAAGGAACATTCAGTACTTC. As protein: CASSSSGLRNIQYF.

The chain is built from TRBV7-2 and TRBJ1-3; D ambiguous. Trimming cost V 1 base and J 1 base, with 8 bases left between them. CDR3 length: 15 residues. CDR1 is SGHTA and CDR2 is FQGNSA in the germline V gene. CDR3 in amino acids: CASSLDGSSGNTIYF. The DNA of the CDR3 is TGTGCCAGCAGCTTAGACGGTTCTTCTGGAAACACCATATATTTT.

The CDR3 loop reads CASSPTDRPKETQYF. For the CDR3, the DNA is TGTGCCAGCAGCCCAACCGACAGGCCAAAGGAGACCCAGTACTTC. The rearrangement joins TRBV9 to TRBJ2-5, with D maybe TRBD1 (6 bases). The CDR3 is 15 amino acids. The V and J ends lost 4 bases and 5 bases respectively, with 18 bases between them. The germline V gene encodes CDR1 SGDLS and CDR2 YYNGEE.

CDR3 in amino acids: CASSGISGSIGYEQYF. CDR3 DNA sequence: TGTGCCAGCAGTGGAATTAGCGGGAGTATTGGCTACGAGCAGTACTTC. This rearrangement joins TRBV28 to TRBJ2-7; 9 positions agree with TRBD2. CDR3 length: 16 residues. V was pared by 5 bases and J by 3 bases, with 11 bases of the junction left unmatched. Per the germline V gene, CDR1 is MDHEN and CDR2 is SYDVKM.

The chain has TRBV12-3 or TRBV12-4 and TRBJ1-5, with D maybe TRBD1 (5 bases). This CDR3 has 13 amino acids. Trimming removed 7 bases from V and 7 bases from J, with 14 bases in between. Here the CDR3 reads CASTRRVGQPQHF. For the CDR3, the DNA is TGTGCCAGCACCCGCAGGGTAGGACAGCCCCAGCATTTT.

The chain recombines TRBV3-1 (or the pseudogene TRBV3-2) with TRBJ2-5; tentative D call: TRBD1 (6 bases). CDR1 and CDR2 (germline): LGHDT, YNNKEL (reference sequence). The V gene lost 5 bases and the J gene lost 2 bases, with 21 bases spanning the gap. This CDR3 spans 17 amino acids. CDR3 nucleotides: TGTGCCAGCAGCAACCGTCCCGGGACATTTAAACAAGAGACCCAGTACTTC. As protein: CASSNRPGTFKQETQYF.

The genes are TRBV29-1 and TRBJ1-3; perhaps TRBD1 as D (6 bases). Germline V gives CDR1 SQVTM, CDR2 ANQGSEA. The CDR3 is 13 residues long. V was cut by 6 bases and J by 4 bases, with 13 bases left in between. In DNA form, the CDR3 reads TGCAGCGTGGGTACAGGGATCGGAAACACCATATATTTT. It is translated as CSVGTGIGNTIYF.

The genes are TRBV11-3 and TRBJ2-3, with a possible D match to TRBD2 (5 bases). Germline CDR1 is SGHNT and CDR2 is YENEEA. The CDR3 extends over 17 amino acids. With 4 bases removed from V and 1 base from J, the gap between germline ends came to 18 bases. Written as DNA, the CDR3 is TGTGCCAGCAGCTCCACGGGCGGGCTTATAGGCACAGATACGCAGTATTTT. Protein product: CASSSTGGLIGTDTQYF.

This chain joins TRBV7-2 and TRBJ1-6; 9 bases are shared with TRBD1. J lost 9 bases, V lost 3 bases, and 3 bases had no gene match. The CDR3 is 14 residues long. CDR1 and CDR2 (germline): SGHTA, FQGNSA. The CDR3 region has the DNA TGTGCCAGCAGCTTCGGACAGGGGTTTTCACCCCTCCACTTT. This sequence encodes CASSFGQGFSPLHF.

The V call is TRBV5-6, the J call TRBJ2-4; D remains ambiguous. Germline CDR1 SGHDT, CDR2 YYEEEE. The CDR3 is made up of 13 amino acids. V shed 0 bases and J shed 9 bases, with 10 bases lying between them. The DNA for the CDR3 is TGTGCCAGCAGCTTGGGGGTAGTCTCCATTCAGTACTTC. This translates into CASSLGVVSIQYF.

This clone was picked up a small number of times. At the DNA level, this CDR3 is encoded by other sequences in the same sample as well. The V gene is TRBV12-3 or TRBV12-4, the J gene TRBJ1-5, with 9 bases aligning to TRBD1. The V segment lost 6 bases and the J segment 4 bases; nucleotides outside the gene matches: 1. The CDR3 loop spans 13 amino acids. The CDR3 spells CASRGTGNQPQHF. DNA of the CDR3: TGTGCCAGCAGGGGGACAGGGAATCAGCCCCAGCATTTT.

The V and J genes are TRBV4-2 and TRBJ2-2, with 7 bases that match TRBD1. This CDR3 has 17 residues. V was pared by 3 bases and J by 3 bases, with 10 bases of the junction left unmatched. The V gene's germline CDR1 is LGHNA and CDR2 YNFKEQ. CDR3 DNA: TGTGCCAGCAGCCAGGATTCACAGGGGTTTTACACCGGGGAGCTGTTTTTT. Its translation is CASSQDSQGFYTGELFF.

The chain couples TRBV25-1 to TRBJ1-5; 8 bases match TRBD1. V lost 4 bases, J lost 2 bases, and 10 bases stayed unmatched. The CDR3 has 17 amino acids. Germline-derived CDR1 and CDR2 are MGHDK and SYGVNS. Written as DNA, the CDR3 is TGTGCCAGCAGTGCAAACTTCGGACAGGGCGGCAATCAGCCCCAGCATTTT. It specifies CASSANFGQGGNQPQHF.